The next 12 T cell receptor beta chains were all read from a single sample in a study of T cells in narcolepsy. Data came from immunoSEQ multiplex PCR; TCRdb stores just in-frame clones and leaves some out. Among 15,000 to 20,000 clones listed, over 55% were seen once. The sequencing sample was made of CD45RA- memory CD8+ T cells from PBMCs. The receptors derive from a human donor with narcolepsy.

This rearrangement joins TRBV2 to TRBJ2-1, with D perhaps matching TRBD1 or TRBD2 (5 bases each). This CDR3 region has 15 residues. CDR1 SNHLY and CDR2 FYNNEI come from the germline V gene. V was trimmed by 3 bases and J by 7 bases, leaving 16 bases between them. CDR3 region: CASSEGLEARNEQFF. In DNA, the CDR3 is TGTGCCAGCAGTGAGGGGCTGGAGGCCCGTAATGAGCAGTTCTTC.

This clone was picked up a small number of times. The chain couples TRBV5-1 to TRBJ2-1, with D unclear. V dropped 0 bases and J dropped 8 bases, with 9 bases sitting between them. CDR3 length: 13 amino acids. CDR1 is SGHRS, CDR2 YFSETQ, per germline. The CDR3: CASSLVVGHEQFF. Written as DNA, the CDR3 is TGCGCCAGCAGCTTGGTGGTAGGGCATGAGCAGTTCTTC.

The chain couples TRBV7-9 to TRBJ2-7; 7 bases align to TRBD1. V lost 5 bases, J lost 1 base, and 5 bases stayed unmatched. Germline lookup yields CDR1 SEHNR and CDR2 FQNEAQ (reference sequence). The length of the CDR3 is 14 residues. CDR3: CASSRDSTSYEQYF. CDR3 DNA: TGTGCCAGCAGCCGGGACAGCACTTCCTACGAGCAGTACTTC.

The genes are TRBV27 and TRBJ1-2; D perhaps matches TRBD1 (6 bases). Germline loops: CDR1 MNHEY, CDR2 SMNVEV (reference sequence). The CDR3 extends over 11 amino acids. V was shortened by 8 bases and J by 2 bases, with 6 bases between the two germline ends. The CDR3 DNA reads TGTGCCAGCGGACAGAACTATGGCTACACCTTC. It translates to CASGQNYGYTF.

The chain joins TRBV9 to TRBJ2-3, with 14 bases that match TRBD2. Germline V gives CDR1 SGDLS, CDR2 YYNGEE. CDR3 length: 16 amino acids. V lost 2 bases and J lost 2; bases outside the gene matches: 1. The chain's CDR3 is CASSVTSGGDTDTQYF. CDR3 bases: TGTGCCAGCAGCGTGACTAGCGGGGGGGACACAGATACGCAGTATTTT.

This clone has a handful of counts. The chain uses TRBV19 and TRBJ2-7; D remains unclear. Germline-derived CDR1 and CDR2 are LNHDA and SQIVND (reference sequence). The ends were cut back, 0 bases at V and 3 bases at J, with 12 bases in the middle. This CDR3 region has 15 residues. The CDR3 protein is CASSIESYPIYEQYF. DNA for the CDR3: TGTGCCAGTAGTATAGAGTCTTATCCTATCTACGAGCAGTACTTC. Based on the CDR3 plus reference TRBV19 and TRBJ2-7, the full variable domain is DGGITQSPKYLFRKEGQNVTLSCEQNLNHDAMYWYRQDPGQGLRLIYYSQIVNDFQKGDIAEGYSVSREKKESFPLTVTSAQKNPTAFYLCASSIESYPIYEQYFGPGTRLTVT.

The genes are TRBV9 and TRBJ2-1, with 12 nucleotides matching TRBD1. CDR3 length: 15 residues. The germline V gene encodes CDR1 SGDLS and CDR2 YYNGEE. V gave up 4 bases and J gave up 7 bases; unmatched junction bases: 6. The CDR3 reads CASSTSGQGANEQFF. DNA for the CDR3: TGTGCCAGCAGCACTTCGGGACAGGGGGCGAATGAGCAGTTCTTC.

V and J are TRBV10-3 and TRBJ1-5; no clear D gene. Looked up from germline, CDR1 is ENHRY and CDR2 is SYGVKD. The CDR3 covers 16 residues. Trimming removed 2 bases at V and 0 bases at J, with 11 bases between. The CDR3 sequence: CAISEVARYSNQPQHF. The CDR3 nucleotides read TGTGCCATCAGTGAGGTAGCCAGATATAGCAATCAGCCCCAGCATTTT.

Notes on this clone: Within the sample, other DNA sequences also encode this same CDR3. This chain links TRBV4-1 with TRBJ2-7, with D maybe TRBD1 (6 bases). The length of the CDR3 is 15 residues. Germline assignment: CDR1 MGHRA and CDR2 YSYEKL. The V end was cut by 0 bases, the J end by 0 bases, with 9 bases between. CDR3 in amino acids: CASSQEGHSSYEQYF. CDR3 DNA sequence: TGCGCCAGCAGCCAAGAGGGACATTCCTCCTACGAGCAGTACTTC.

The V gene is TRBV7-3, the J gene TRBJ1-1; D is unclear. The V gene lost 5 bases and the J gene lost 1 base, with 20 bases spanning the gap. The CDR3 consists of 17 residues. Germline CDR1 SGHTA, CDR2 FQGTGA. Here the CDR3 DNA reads TGTGCCAGCAGCGACCCTTTTGTGAGGGTGGGGAACACTGAAGCTTTCTTT. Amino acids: CASSDPFVRVGNTEAFF.

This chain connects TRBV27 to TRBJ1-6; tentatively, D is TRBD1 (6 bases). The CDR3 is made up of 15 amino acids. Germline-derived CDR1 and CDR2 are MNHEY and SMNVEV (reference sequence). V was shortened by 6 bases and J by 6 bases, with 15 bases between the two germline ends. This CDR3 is CASSDRLGGNSPLHF. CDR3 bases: TGTGCCAGCAGCGACAGGCTAGGCGGTAATTCACCCCTCCACTTT.

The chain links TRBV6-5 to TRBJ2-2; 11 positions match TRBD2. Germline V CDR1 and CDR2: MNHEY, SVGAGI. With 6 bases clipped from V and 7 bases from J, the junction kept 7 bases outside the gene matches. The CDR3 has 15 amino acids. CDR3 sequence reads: CASSLAGGLNGELFF. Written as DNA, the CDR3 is TGTGCCAGCAGCTTAGCGGGGGGGCTTAACGGGGAGCTGTTTTTT.